Following are 23 T cell receptor beta chains from one sample sequenced in a study of vaccination effects on CD4 cells after COVID-19. Sequencing was performed with immunoSEQ multiplex PCR; in TCRdb, only in-frame clones are kept and a portion is missing. This table holds tens of thousands of clones, 80% found once. Antigen-specific CD4+ T cells were first expanded with viral peptide pools by the ViraFEST assay and only then sequenced. Culture proceeded for approximately 10 days, and CD4+ T cells were then isolated. All participants had two doses of either the BNT162b2 or mRNA-1273 vaccine. Which antigens these TCRs recognize remains unknown. Sequences were derived from CD4+ T cells from PBMCs cultured with SARS-CoV-2 spike peptides, sampled after COVID-19 vaccination. Receptor source: a human donor who received a COVID-19 vaccine. Some clones in this sample may be carry-over from other donors' samples.

CDR3 region: CASSYRTGNQPQHF. The CDR3, as DNA: TGTGCCAGCAGTTATCGGACAGGGAATCAGCCCCAGCATTTT. This sequence joins TRBV6-5 and TRBJ1-5; TRBD1 matches 8 bases. Trimming removed 3 bases from V and 4 bases from J; junction bases left unmatched: 2. The CDR3 extends over 14 amino acids. Germline-derived CDR1 and CDR2 are MNHEY and SVGAGI.

Sample share makes this clone medium-sized. The J gene is TRBJ2-7, the V gene TRBV3-1 (or the pseudogene TRBV3-2); D is uncertain. CDR1 LGHDT and CDR2 YNNKEL come from the germline V gene (reference sequence). The ends were cut back, 0 bases at V and 0 bases at J, with 6 bases in the middle. This CDR3 region has 14 residues. Written as DNA, the CDR3 is TGTGCCAGCAGCCAAGACGGTAGCTCCTACGAGCAGTACGTC. Its protein is CASSQDGSSYEQYV.

The chain links TRBV15 to TRBJ1-1; unclear D gene. Trimming shortened V by 7 bases and J by 0 bases, and 12 bases separated the two germline ends. Germline V gene data show CDR1 as LNHNV and CDR2 as YYDKDF (reference sequence). The CDR3 length is 14 residues. Written as DNA, the CDR3 is TGTGCCACCAAGGTCGGCGGAGTGAACACTGAAGCTTTCTTT. It codes for CATKVGGVNTEAFF.

The chain uses TRBV24-1 and TRBJ1-1; 8 bases match TRBD1. CDR1 is KGHDR, CDR2 SFDVKD, per germline. The CDR3 covers 15 residues. V lost 3 bases and J lost 4; bases outside the gene matches: 6. CDR3: CATSDTRTGSTEAFF. The CDR3 nucleotides read TGTGCCACCAGTGATACCCGGACAGGGAGCACTGAAGCTTTCTTT.

In this sample, this clone turned up a few times. The sample has other DNA sequences that encode this CDR3 too. The chain links TRBV24-1 to TRBJ1-5; 11 nucleotides match TRBD1. This CDR3 has 14 amino acids. Trimming cost V 4 bases and J 7 bases; bases outside gene matches: 2. The germline V gene has CDR1 KGHDR and CDR2 SFDVKD. CDR3 sequence reads: CATSEGQGGQPQHF. In DNA form, the CDR3 reads TGTGCCACCAGTGAGGGACAGGGGGGACAGCCCCAGCATTTT.

This clone is a singleton in its sample. The CDR3 coding sequence is TGTGCCAGCAGCTTAGTTTACACCGCGTACCAAGAGACCCAGTACTTC. The encoded protein is CASSLVYTAYQETQYF. The chain couples TRBV7-2 to TRBJ2-5; no definite D call. From germline, CDR1 is SGHTA and CDR2 FQGNSA. V was pared by 1 base and J by 0 bases, with 12 bases between. The CDR3 consists of 16 residues.

The V and J genes are TRBV5-6 and TRBJ1-4; perhaps TRBD1 as D (6 bases). Trimming cost V 0 bases and J 16 bases, with 13 bases left between them. Looked up from germline, CDR1 is SGHDT and CDR2 is YYEEEE. The CDR3 is made up of 12 amino acids. CDR3 sequence: CASSLEGGTQFF. Written as DNA, the CDR3 is TGTGCCAGCAGCTTGGAAGGGGGTACTCAGTTTTTT.

The V gene is TRBV4-1, the J gene TRBJ1-1; no clear D. Germline CDR1 reads MGHRA; CDR2 reads YSYEKL. CDR3 size: 13 residues. Trimming shortened V by 1 base and J by 4 bases, and 7 bases separated the two germline ends. The CDR3, as DNA: TGCGCCAGCAGCCAAGGGCAGATCACTGAAGCTTTCTTT. It specifies CASSQGQITEAFF.

V usage is TRBV6-1 and J usage is TRBJ1-2; the match to TRBD1 covers 8 bases. Germline CDR1 is MNHNS and CDR2 is SASEGT. The J segment lost 7 bases and the V segment lost 2 bases, leaving 6 bases of the junction unmatched. The CDR3 has 14 amino acids. The CDR3 loop reads CASSESDRAGGYTF. CDR3 DNA sequence: TGTGCCAGCAGTGAATCGGACAGGGCGGGTGGCTACACCTTC.

This clone was seen only once. The J gene is TRBJ2-1, the V gene TRBV3-1 (or the pseudogene TRBV3-2); D unclear. Per germline, CDR1 LGHDT and CDR2 YNNKEL (reference sequence). With 2 bases removed from V and 10 bases from J, the gap between germline ends came to 6 bases. This CDR3 is built from 11 residues. Written as DNA, the CDR3 is TGTGCCAGCAGCCAATCCTCGGAGCAGTTCTTC. Translated: CASSQSSEQFF.

V and J are TRBV29-1 and TRBJ1-1, with a weak D call TRBD1 (6 bases). This CDR3 region has 14 residues. Trimming pared 6 bases from V and 3 bases from J, leaving 17 bases between. The germline gives CDR1 SQVTM, CDR2 ANQGSEA. The CDR3 loop reads CSVEGGPGYTEAFF. In DNA form, the CDR3 reads TGCAGCGTAGAGGGGGGTCCCGGTTACACTGAAGCTTTCTTT. The full variable domain, in which reference TRBV29-1 and TRBJ1-1 provide the parts outside the CDR3, is SAVISQKPSRDICQRGTSLTIQCQVDSQVTMMFWYRQQPGQSLTLIATANQGSEATYESGFVIDKFPISRPNLTFSTLTVSNMSPEDSSIYLCSVEGGPGYTEAFFGQGTRLTVV.

This clone appeared a few times. This chain uses TRBV19 with TRBJ1-5; 8 bases map to TRBD1. The CDR3 has 14 residues. The J segment lost 5 bases and the V segment lost 4 bases, leaving 4 bases of the junction unmatched. The germline gives CDR1 LNHDA, CDR2 SQIVND (reference sequence). The CDR3 loop reads CASSTGQGHQPQHF. In nucleotides, the CDR3 is TGTGCCAGTAGTACCGGACAGGGTCATCAGCCCCAGCATTTT.

The chain employs TRBV18 and TRBJ1-6; D is uncertain. The V end lost 3 bases, the J end lost 7 bases, and 16 bases lay between the germline ends. The V gene's germline CDR1 is KGHSH and CDR2 LQKENI. The CDR3 has 16 residues. The CDR3 DNA reads TGTGCCAGCTCACCCTACTCCGCAATCGGGAATTCACCCCTCCACTTT. Encoded protein: CASSPYSAIGNSPLHF.

This clone was found once. CDR3 sequence: CATSSSRDNQPQHF. The CDR3 nucleotides read TGTGCCACCAGCTCGTCTCGAGACAATCAGCCCCAGCATTTT. V gene TRBV24-1 combines with J gene TRBJ1-5; unclear D gene. The CDR3 consists of 14 residues. Trimming took off 7 bases at V and 3 bases at J, with 12 bases between the two ends. The germline V gene encodes CDR1 KGHDR and CDR2 SFDVKD.

This clone showed up just once. The chain uses TRBV27 and TRBJ2-2; D is unresolved. Germline V lookup: CDR1 MNHEY, CDR2 SMNVEV (reference sequence). The CDR3 consists of 14 residues. Trimming left V 7 bases short and J 3 bases short, with 12 bases between. CDR3 sequence reads: CASTPDRDTGELFF. CDR3 DNA sequence: TGTGCCAGCACCCCCGATCGGGACACCGGGGAGCTGTTTTTT.

The chain joins TRBV7-2 to TRBJ2-5; D may be TRBD2 (5 bases). CDR3 length: 14 amino acids. V was cut by 5 bases and J by 2 bases, with 12 bases left in between. CDR1 is SGHTA, CDR2 FQGNSA, per germline. The CDR3 region has the DNA TGTGCCAGCAGCCACCGTGCGGGTCAAGAGACCCAGTACTTC. It specifies CASSHRAGQETQYF.

The chain uses TRBV5-1 and TRBJ2-3; D call uncertain. The CDR3 spans 15 residues. CDR1 and CDR2 (germline): SGHRS, YFSETQ. The V and J ends lost 0 bases and 1 base respectively, with 9 bases between them. In nucleotides, the CDR3 is TGCGCCAGCAGCTTGGCCGGCGGCGGCACAGATACGCAGTATTTT. Encoded protein: CASSLAGGGTDTQYF.

The V gene is TRBV9, the J gene TRBJ2-5; unclear D gene. This CDR3 comprises 15 residues. The V and J ends lost 1 base and 4 bases respectively, with 14 bases between them. Germline V gives CDR1 SGDLS, CDR2 YYNGEE. The CDR3 region has the DNA TGTGCCAGCAGCGTAAGTCAGGCAGGAAGAGAGACCCAGTACTTC. It specifies CASSVSQAGRETQYF.

The J gene is TRBJ2-5, the V gene TRBV15; D is tentatively TRBD1 or TRBD2 (5 bases each). The CDR3 length is 15 residues. Trimming left V 7 bases short and J 10 bases short, with 25 bases between. CDR1 and CDR2 from the germline V gene are LNHNV and YYDKDF (reference sequence). CDR3 in DNA: TGTGCCACCACGCCTAAACAAGGACCGGGACGGATCCAGTACTTC. Amino acids: CATTPKQGPGRIQYF.

The gene calls are TRBV6-1 and TRBJ1-1; D is possibly TRBD1 (5 bases). The CDR3 has 13 amino acids. The V and J ends lost 6 bases and 3 bases respectively, with 11 bases between them. Germline loops: CDR1 MNHNS, CDR2 SASEGT. The CDR3 DNA is TGTGCCAGCAGGAGATCGGGGGACACTGAAGCTTTCTTT. This translates into CASRRSGDTEAFF.

This rearrangement joins TRBV11-3 to TRBJ2-2, with TRBD2 identical over 8 bases. Germline trimming cut 3 bases from V and 1 base from J; bases unmatched to any gene: 4. The germline gives CDR1 SGHNT, CDR2 YENEEA. The length of the CDR3 is 16 residues. The CDR3 protein is CASSLPGGENTGELFF. The CDR3 coding sequence is TGTGCCAGCAGCTTGCCGGGGGGGGAGAACACCGGGGAGCTGTTTTTT.

The V gene is TRBV27, the J gene TRBJ1-1, with 7 bases matching TRBD1. The trim removed 5 bases at V and 5 bases at J, leaving 11 bases unmatched. This CDR3 has 15 residues. Germline-derived CDR1 and CDR2 are MNHEY and SMNVEV (reference sequence). DNA of the CDR3: TGTGCCAGCAGTCCCGGGTTCCAGGGGGAGACTGAAGCTTTCTTT. It translates to CASSPGFQGETEAFF.

This clone has only one observation. The V gene is TRBV29-1, the J gene TRBJ2-3, with TRBD2 identical over 11 bases. This CDR3 region has 15 residues. V dropped 7 bases and J dropped 3; count of bases not matched to a gene: 9. CDR1 and CDR2 (germline): SQVTM, ANQGSEA. The CDR3 sequence is CSAKGASGRTDTQYF. CDR3 coding DNA: TGCAGCGCTAAGGGGGCTAGCGGGAGGACAGATACGCAGTATTTT.